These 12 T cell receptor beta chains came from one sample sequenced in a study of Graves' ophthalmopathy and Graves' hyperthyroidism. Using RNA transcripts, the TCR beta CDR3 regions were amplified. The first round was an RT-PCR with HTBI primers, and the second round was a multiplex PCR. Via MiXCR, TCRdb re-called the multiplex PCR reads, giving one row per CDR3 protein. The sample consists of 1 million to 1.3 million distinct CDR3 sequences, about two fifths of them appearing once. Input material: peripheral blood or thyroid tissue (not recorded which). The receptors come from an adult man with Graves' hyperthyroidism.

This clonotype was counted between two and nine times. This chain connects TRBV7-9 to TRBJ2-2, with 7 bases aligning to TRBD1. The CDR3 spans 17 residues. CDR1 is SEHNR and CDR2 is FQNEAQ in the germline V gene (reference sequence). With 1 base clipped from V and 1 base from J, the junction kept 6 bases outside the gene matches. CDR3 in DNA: TGTGCCAGCAGCTTAGGTTCCAGGGGGAAGAACACCGGGGAGCTGTTTTTT. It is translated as CASSLGSRGKNTGELFF.

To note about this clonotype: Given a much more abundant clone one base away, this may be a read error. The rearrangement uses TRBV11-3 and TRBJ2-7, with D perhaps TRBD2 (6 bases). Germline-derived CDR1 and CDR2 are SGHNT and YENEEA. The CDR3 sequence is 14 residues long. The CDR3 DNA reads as TGTGCCAGCAGCCCTCCAGGGCAGGACTACGGGCAGTACTTC. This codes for CASSPPGQDYGQYF.

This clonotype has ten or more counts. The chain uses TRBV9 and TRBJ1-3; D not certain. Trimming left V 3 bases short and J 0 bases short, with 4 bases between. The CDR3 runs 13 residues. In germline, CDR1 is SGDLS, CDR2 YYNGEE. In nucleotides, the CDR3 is TGTGCCAGCAGCGCCGACTCTGGAAACACCATATATTTT. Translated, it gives CASSADSGNTIYF.

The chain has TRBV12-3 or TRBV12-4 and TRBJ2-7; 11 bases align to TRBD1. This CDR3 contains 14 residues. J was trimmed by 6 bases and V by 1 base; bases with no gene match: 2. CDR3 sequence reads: CASSLVGTGGEQYF. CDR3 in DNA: TGTGCCAGCAGTTTAGTTGGGACAGGGGGCGAGCAGTACTTC.

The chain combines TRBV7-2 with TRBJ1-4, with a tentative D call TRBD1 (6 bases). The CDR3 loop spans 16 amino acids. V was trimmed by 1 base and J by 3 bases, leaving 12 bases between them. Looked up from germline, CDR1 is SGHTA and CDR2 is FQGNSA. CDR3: CASSLEGGGSNEKLFF. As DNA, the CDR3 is TGTGCCAGCAGCTTAGAGGGGGGTGGTTCTAATGAAAAACTGTTTTTT.

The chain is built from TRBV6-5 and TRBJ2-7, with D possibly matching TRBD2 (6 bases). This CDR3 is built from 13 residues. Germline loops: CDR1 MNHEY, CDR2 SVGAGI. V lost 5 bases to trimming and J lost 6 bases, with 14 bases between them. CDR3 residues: CASSHPGLREQYF. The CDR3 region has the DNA TGTGCCAGCAGTCACCCGGGACTTCGCGAGCAGTACTTC.

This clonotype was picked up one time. The CDR3 nucleotides are TGTGCCAGCAGCTCCAGAAACGACCGGAACACTGAAGCTTTCTTT. Protein: CASSSRNDRNTEAFF. The chain recombines TRBV7-9 with TRBJ1-1; no clear D. CDR3 length: 15 amino acids. Between the trimmed V and J ends, which lost 4 bases and 1 base, there was a span of 13 bases. Germline-derived CDR1 and CDR2 are SEHNR and FQNEAQ (reference sequence).

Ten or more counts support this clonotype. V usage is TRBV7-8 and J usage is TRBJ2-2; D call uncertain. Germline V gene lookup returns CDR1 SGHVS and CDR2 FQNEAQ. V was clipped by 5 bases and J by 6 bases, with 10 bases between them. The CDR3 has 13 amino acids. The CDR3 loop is CASSHGRAGELFF. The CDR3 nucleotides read TGTGCCAGCAGCCATGGACGTGCCGGGGAGCTGTTTTTT.

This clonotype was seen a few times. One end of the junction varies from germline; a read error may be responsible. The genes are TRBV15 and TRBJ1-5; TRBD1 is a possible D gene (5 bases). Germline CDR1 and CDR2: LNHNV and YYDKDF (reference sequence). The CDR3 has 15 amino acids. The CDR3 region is CATSRDRGICQPQHF. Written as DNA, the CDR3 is TGTGCCACCAGTAGAGATCGGGGCATTTGTCAGCCCCAGCATTTT.

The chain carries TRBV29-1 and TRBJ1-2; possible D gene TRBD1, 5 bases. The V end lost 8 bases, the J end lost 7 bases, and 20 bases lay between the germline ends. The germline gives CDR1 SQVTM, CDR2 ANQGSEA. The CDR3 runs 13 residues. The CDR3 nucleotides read TGCAGCAGCCAAGGGACTCATCAGGGTGGCTACACCTTC. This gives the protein CSSQGTHQGGYTF. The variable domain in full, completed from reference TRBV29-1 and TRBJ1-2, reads SAVISQKPSRDICQRGTSLTIQCQVDSQVTMMFWYRQQPGQSLTLIATANQGSEATYESGFVIDKFPISRPNLTFSTLTVSNMSPEDSSIYLCSSQGTHQGGYTFGSGTRLTVV.

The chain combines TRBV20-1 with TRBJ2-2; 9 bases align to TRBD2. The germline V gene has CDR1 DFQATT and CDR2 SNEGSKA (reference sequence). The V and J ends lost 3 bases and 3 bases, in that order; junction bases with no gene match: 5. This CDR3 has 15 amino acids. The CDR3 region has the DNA TGCAGTGCTAGCCCCGGGACTAGCTACACCGGGGAGCTGTTTTTT. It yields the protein CSASPGTSYTGELFF.

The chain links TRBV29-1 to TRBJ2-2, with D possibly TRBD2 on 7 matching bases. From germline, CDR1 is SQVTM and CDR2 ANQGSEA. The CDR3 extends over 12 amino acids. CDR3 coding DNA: TGCAGTGCTATGGGGTGGACCGGGGGGCCGTTTTTT. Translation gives CSAMGWTGGPFF.